One and the same sample provided the 25 T cell receptor beta chains below, sequenced in a study of blood T cell repertoires in COVID-19. The data were produced by immunoSEQ multiplex PCR, yet TCRdb's version contains in-frame clones alone and is incomplete. The sample has 150,000 to 200,000 clones, 74% seen once. The sequenced material came from peripheral blood. The source of these receptors is a woman over 75 with acute or convalescent COVID-19.

The chain carries TRBV5-1 and TRBJ2-7; weak D call: TRBD2 (6 bases). Germline V gives CDR1 SGHRS, CDR2 YFSETQ. Trimming took off 0 bases at V and 5 bases at J, with 9 bases between the two ends. The CDR3 consists of 13 residues. The CDR3 reads CASSLGRGNEQYF. The CDR3 nucleotides are TGCGCCAGCAGCTTGGGGAGGGGCAACGAGCAGTACTTC.

The J gene is TRBJ2-3, the V gene TRBV5-1; D not resolved. This CDR3 spans 15 amino acids. Germline loops: CDR1 SGHRS, CDR2 YFSETQ. V lost 0 bases and J 0 bases, leaving 8 bases between the germline ends. The CDR3: CASSLAIRSTDTQYF. The CDR3 DNA sequence: TGCGCCAGCAGCTTGGCCATTAGAAGCACAGATACGCAGTATTTT.

The chain has TRBV28 and TRBJ2-1; 10 positions match TRBD2. The CDR3 contains 16 residues. Germline-derived CDR1 and CDR2 are MDHEN and SYDVKM. V shed 6 bases, J shed 7 bases, and the junction held 12 bases outside the gene matches. This CDR3 reads CASRRTSGPLVNEQFF. The CDR3 DNA sequence: TGTGCCAGCAGACGGACTAGCGGCCCTCTCGTTAATGAGCAGTTCTTC.

The CDR3 DNA reads as TGCAGTGCTAGTAGGACAGGGGAGGCTGAAGCTTTCTTT. As protein: CSASRTGEAEAFF. The chain links TRBV20-1 to TRBJ1-1; TRBD1 matches 9 bases. The CDR3 has 13 residues. After removal of 3 bases from V and 6 bases from J, the junction contained 5 bases not matched to a gene. Germline V CDR1 and CDR2: DFQATT, SNEGSKA (reference sequence).

In its sample, this clone was seen once. The CDR3 loop is CASSLVARDYEQYF. The CDR3 DNA reads TGCGCCAGCAGCTTGGTTGCCAGGGACTACGAGCAGTACTTC. The chain is built from TRBV5-1 and TRBJ2-7, with D possibly matching TRBD1 (5 bases). Trimming removed 0 bases at V and 3 bases at J, with 10 bases between. CDR1 SGHRS and CDR2 YFSETQ come from the germline V gene. The length of the CDR3 is 14 residues.

This chain uses TRBV12-3 or TRBV12-4 with TRBJ2-1, with TRBD2 as a possible D gene (6 bases). Trimming stripped 7 bases from V and 8 bases from J, with 15 bases between. This CDR3 comprises 13 residues. CDR3 bases: TGTGCCAGCAAGGCGGGGCAGCGCGATGAGCAGTTCTTC. This translates into CASKAGQRDEQFF.

V and J are TRBV10-3 and TRBJ1-2, with 8 nucleotides matching TRBD1. Germline lookup yields CDR1 ENHRY and CDR2 SYGVKD. The CDR3 extends over 14 amino acids. V lost 3 bases and J lost 8; bases outside the gene matches: 8. CDR3 residues: CAISEYRGDWGYTF. The CDR3 DNA is TGTGCCATCAGTGAATACAGGGGGGATTGGGGCTACACCTTC.

This clone appeared a single time. The chain uses TRBV19 and TRBJ1-2; D is ambiguous. Trimming removed 4 bases at V and 6 bases at J, with 9 bases between. In germline, CDR1 is LNHDA, CDR2 SQIVND (reference sequence). The CDR3 is 12 amino acids. The CDR3 DNA follows: TGTGCCAGTAGTAAGTATCCAGATGGCTACACCTTC. It encodes CASSKYPDGYTF.

V is TRBV6-2 or TRBV6-3 and J is TRBJ2-5, with D possibly matching TRBD2 (6 bases). This CDR3 has 15 residues. Germline values: CDR1 MNHEY, CDR2 SVGEGT. The V gene lost 0 bases and the J gene lost 3 bases, with 11 bases spanning the gap. The CDR3 nucleotides read TGTGCCAGCAGTTACTCGATGGGGGGAGAAGAGACCCAGTACTTC. Protein sequence: CASSYSMGGEETQYF.

The genes are TRBV6-6 and TRBJ2-7; TRBD1 agrees at 7 bases. After removal of 5 bases from V and 6 bases from J, the junction contained 4 bases not matched to a gene. The CDR3 is 12 residues long. Per the germline V gene, CDR1 is MNHNY and CDR2 is SVGAGI (reference sequence). CDR3: CASSLTGREQYF. Written as DNA, the CDR3 is TGTGCCAGCAGTCTGACAGGGCGCGAGCAGTACTTC.

The V and J genes are TRBV29-1 and TRBJ2-5; 9 bases fit TRBD2. Germline V CDR1 and CDR2: SQVTM, ANQGSEA. CDR3 length equals 11 residues. V lost 7 bases, J lost 5 bases, and 2 bases stayed unmatched. The CDR3 spells CSDSGRETQYF. CDR3 DNA: TGCAGCGACAGCGGGAGGGAGACCCAGTACTTC.

The gene calls are TRBV7-2 and TRBJ2-5; weak D call: TRBD2 (5 bases). V was trimmed by 1 base and J by 3 bases, leaving 12 bases between them. CDR3 length: 15 amino acids. Per the germline V gene, CDR1 is SGHTA and CDR2 is FQGNSA. The CDR3 is CASSLVEDGKETQYF. CDR3 DNA: TGTGCCAGCAGCTTAGTGGAGGACGGAAAAGAGACCCAGTACTTC.

The table lists this clone with a count of one. The chain is built from TRBV5-4 and TRBJ1-1, with D possibly matching TRBD1 (6 bases). Trimming took off 0 bases at V and 4 bases at J, with 10 bases between the two ends. Germline-derived CDR1 and CDR2 are SGHNT and YYREEE (reference sequence). The length of the CDR3 is 14 residues. The DNA of the CDR3 is TGTGCCAGCAGCTTGGCACAGGGTGGCACTGAAGCTTTCTTT. This encodes CASSLAQGGTEAFF.

The V gene is TRBV28, the J gene TRBJ2-1, with 12 bases lining up with TRBD2. CDR1 and CDR2 (germline): MDHEN, SYDVKM. CDR3 size: 15 residues. The V and J ends lost 2 bases and 9 bases, in that order; junction bases with no gene match: 5. The chain's CDR3 is CASSLNLAGGGEQFF. In DNA form, the CDR3 reads TGTGCCAGCAGTTTAAACCTAGCGGGAGGGGGTGAGCAGTTCTTC.

The chain joins TRBV5-1 to TRBJ2-1; 8 bases are shared with TRBD1. V gave up 0 bases and J gave up 2 bases; unmatched junction bases: 4. CDR1 and CDR2 from the germline V gene are SGHRS and YFSETQ. This CDR3 contains 16 residues. The CDR3 DNA reads as TGCGCCAGCAGCTTGGCAGGGGGCGCGACCTACAATGAGCAGTTCTTC. Translated, it gives CASSLAGGATYNEQFF.

The gene calls are TRBV10-1 and TRBJ1-1; D is ambiguous. V was shortened by 4 bases and J by 2 bases, with 8 bases between the two germline ends. Germline V gene data show CDR1 as WNHNN and CDR2 as SYGVQD (reference sequence). The CDR3 contains 13 residues. The CDR3 coding sequence is TGCGCCAGCAGTGGACATCTAAACACTGAAGCTTTCTTT. It yields the protein CASSGHLNTEAFF.

This clone turned up a few times. The chain links TRBV19 to TRBJ2-7; D call uncertain. V shed 3 bases and J shed 2 bases, with 11 bases lying between them. Germline CDR1 reads LNHDA; CDR2 reads SQIVND (reference sequence). This CDR3 is 14 amino acids long. The CDR3 spells CASSISQATYEQYF. CDR3 sequence (DNA): TGTGCCAGTAGTATCAGCCAGGCCACCTACGAGCAGTACTTC.

The chain carries TRBV19 and TRBJ2-2, with unresolved D. V was clipped by 11 bases and J by 2 bases, with 9 bases between them. Germline V gene data show CDR1 as LNHDA and CDR2 as SQIVND (reference sequence). This CDR3 contains 12 residues. The CDR3 bases are TGTGCCGTTGAGAGTAACACCGGGGAGCTGTTTTTT. Translating gives CAVESNTGELFF.

This clone showed up just once. This chain joins TRBV5-4 and TRBJ2-1; TRBD1 aligns across 7 bases. CDR3 size: 16 residues. V shed 1 base, J shed 3 bases, and the junction held 7 bases outside the gene matches. Germline CDR1 SGHNT, CDR2 YYREEE (reference sequence). In DNA, the CDR3 is TGTGCCAGCAGCTTGTCCGGGACAGCCGACTACAATGAGCAGTTCTTC. It yields the protein CASSLSGTADYNEQFF.

The chain is built from TRBV29-1 and TRBJ2-7; 10 positions match TRBD2. There are 12 residues in the CDR3. CDR1 and CDR2 from the germline V gene are SQVTM and ANQGSEA. V lost 6 bases and J lost 6; bases outside the gene matches: 5. The DNA for the CDR3 is TGCAGCGTGCGGACTAGCGGAGCCGAGCAGTACTTC. It is translated as CSVRTSGAEQYF.

This clone was recorded only once. J is TRBJ1-1 and V is TRBV6-5; D is unresolved. Germline CDR1 MNHEY, CDR2 SVGAGI. The V gene lost 6 bases and the J gene lost 2 bases, with 13 bases spanning the gap. This CDR3 region has 14 residues. As DNA, the CDR3 is TGTGCCAGCAGAACCGTAGAGGGTAACACTGAAGCTTTCTTT. As protein: CASRTVEGNTEAFF.

This chain connects TRBV6-5 to TRBJ2-5; D not certain. Trimming took 0 bases from V and 0 from J, leaving 8 bases between them. Germline CDR1 and CDR2: MNHEY and SVGAGI. This CDR3 is built from 15 residues. CDR3 region: CASSYSTTYQETQYF. CDR3 in DNA: TGTGCCAGCAGTTACTCAACAACGTACCAAGAGACCCAGTACTTC.

The rearrangement joins TRBV11-2 to TRBJ2-2; D uncertain. The germline CDR1 and CDR2 sequences are SGHAT and FQNNGV. Trimming took off 3 bases at V and 5 bases at J, with 7 bases between the two ends. The CDR3 is 13 residues long. CDR3 nucleotides: TGTGCCAGCAGCTTTATGGCAACCGGGGAGCTGTTTTTT. Translated: CASSFMATGELFF.

The chain couples TRBV3-1 (or the pseudogene TRBV3-2) to TRBJ1-3, with a possible D match to TRBD1 (5 bases). The CDR3 covers 14 residues. The V and J ends lost 4 bases and 2 bases respectively, with 9 bases between them. CDR1 and CDR2 from the germline V gene are LGHDT and YNNKEL (reference sequence). CDR3 region: CASSRQMTGNTIYF. Written as DNA, the CDR3 is TGTGCCAGCAGCCGACAGATGACTGGAAACACCATATATTTT.

V usage is TRBV7-6 and J usage is TRBJ2-3; possible D gene TRBD2, 5 bases. CDR1 and CDR2 (germline): SGHVS, FNYEAQ. V was cut by 2 bases and J by 2 bases, with 8 bases left in between. The CDR3 runs to 14 residues. CDR3 in amino acids: CASSLFGDTDTQYF. CDR3 nucleotides: TGTGCCAGCAGCTTATTCGGGGACACAGATACGCAGTATTTT.